These T cell receptor beta chains were read from a single sample in a study of blood T cell repertoires in COVID-19. Some clones are missing from TCRdb's copy, which holds only in-frame ones; the method was immunoSEQ multiplex PCR. The repertoire consists of around 140,000 clones, with 84% occurring once and the leading ten covering approximately 2.4%. Sequenced material: PBMCs or T cells enriched from blood (not recorded which). Every receptor here comes from a man aged 40-49 years with acute COVID-19. CDR3s include the opening cysteine and the closing phenylalanine or tryptophan. D genes are given only for firm matches. For some rows the clone size is stated as once, few or many, or as a class when expanded; others skip it.

v_gene,abundance,j_gene,d_gene,CDR3aa,CDR3nt
TRBV18,.,TRBJ1-1,.,CASSTGTWNTEAFF,TGTGCCAGCTCGACAGGCACCTGGAACACTGAAGCTTTCTTT
TRBV15,.,TRBJ2-1,.,CATSRAGRSSYNEQFF,TGTGCCACCAGCAGAGCCGGTCGTAGCTCCTACAATGAGCAGTTCTTC
TRBV7-2,.,TRBJ2-2,TRBD2,CASSLAGGLFGELFF,TGTGCCAGCAGCCTAGCGGGGGGGCTCTTCGGGGAGCTGTTTTTT
TRBV19,.,TRBJ1-5,TRBD1,CASTPQGEGNQPQHF,TGTGCCAGTACCCCACAGGGGGAAGGCAATCAGCCCCAGCATTTT
TRBV19,.,TRBJ1-1,TRBD1,CASSIRTGNTEAFF,TGTGCCAGTAGTATCCGGACAGGGAACACTGAAGCTTTCTTT
TRBV3-1/TRBV3-2,.,TRBJ1-3,.,CASSRSSEGLGNTIYF,TGTGCCAGCAGCCGAAGCTCGGAGGGGCTCGGAAACACCATATATTTT
TRBV3-1/TRBV3-2,once,TRBJ2-1,.,CASSQATGSNEQFF,TGTGCCAGCAGCCAGGCTACGGGGTCCAATGAGCAGTTCTTC
TRBV12-3/TRBV12-4,.,TRBJ1-1,TRBD1,CASRGQGNTEAFF,TGTGCCAGCAGGGGACAGGGGAACACTGAAGCTTTCTTT
TRBV6-5,.,TRBJ1-6,.,CASIRTGGGNSPLHF,TGTGCCAGTATCCGGACGGGAGGAGGTAATTCACCCCTCCACTTT
TRBV2,.,TRBJ1-6,.,CASSEEGLPGSPLHF,TGTGCCAGCAGCGAAGAGGGACTCCCGGGATCACCCCTCCACTTT
TRBV11-2,.,TRBJ1-1,.,CASSYRADGGTEAFF,TGTGCCAGCAGCTACAGGGCAGACGGTGGAACTGAAGCTTTCTTT
TRBV7-9,.,TRBJ1-6,.,CASRRDSGGSPLHF,TGTGCCAGCCGCAGGGACTCGGGAGGTTCGCCCCTCCACTTT
TRBV7-3,.,TRBJ2-2,TRBD2,CASSLRGGGPNTGELFF,TGTGCCAGCAGCTTAAGAGGCGGGGGGCCCAACACCGGGGAGCTGTTTTTT
TRBV29-1,.,TRBJ1-3,TRBD1,CSVRGQTLSGNTIYF,TGCAGCGTGAGGGGACAGACACTCTCTGGAAACACCATATATTTT
TRBV19,.,TRBJ1-1,.,CASSPEGSGTEAFF,TGTGCCAGTAGTCCCGAAGGGAGCGGGACTGAAGCTTTCTTT
TRBV27,.,TRBJ2-4,.,CASSSTGWAKNIQYF,TGTGCCAGCAGTTCTACAGGGTGGGCCAAAAACATTCAGTACTTC
TRBV6-5,.,TRBJ2-3,TRBD2,CASSSRTSGGLDTQYF,TGTGCCAGCAGTTCCCGGACTAGCGGGGGCCTCGATACGCAGTATTTT
TRBV28,.,TRBJ2-7,.,CASNSRAYEQYF,TGTGCCAGCAACTCCCGGGCCTACGAGCAGTACTTC
TRBV28,.,TRBJ1-5,TRBD1,CASSPGQGDQPQHF,TGTGCCAGCAGTCCGGGACAGGGGGATCAGCCCCAGCATTTT